In this sample, the clone carrying this T cell receptor (beta chain) turned up a few times. No antigen is known for it. The data were taken from a study of cytomegalovirus exposure and HLA in healthy donors. Study findings and constraints: Researchers catalogued some 160 TCR beta chains as cytomegalovirus-associated. Presence/absence analyses assumed roughly uniform sequencing depth across donors. For most TCR beta V segments, an earlier analysis put the productive rate at about 87% or about 30% of the time. HLA restriction was apparent for most CMV-associated TCR beta chains in a later analysis.

The PCR used 60 Vbeta and 13 Jbeta primers. Clones were sequenced by immunoSEQ multiplex PCR, and TCRdb holds only the in-frame ones, with some missing. The sample has roughly 160,000 clones; roughly four fifths are singletons. This sequence originates from a female donor in good health and CMV-seronegative. The sample taken for sequencing was PBMCs.

CDR3 sequence reads: CASSPPQVGTQYF. The CDR3 DNA sequence: TGTGCCAGCTCACCACCCCAGGTGGGGACCCAGTACTTC. V and J are TRBV18 and TRBJ2-5; no firm D call. Trimming removed 0 bases at V and 7 bases at J, with 9 bases between. This CDR3 has 13 amino acids. CDR1 and CDR2 (germline): KGHSH, LQKENI. Filled out from reference TRBV18 and TRBJ2-5, the complete variable domain reads NAGVMQNPRHLVRRRGQEARLRCSPMKGHSHVYWYRQLPEEGLKFMVYLQKENIIDESGMPKERFSAEFPKEGPSILRIQQVVRGDSAAYFCASSPPQVGTQYFGPGTRLLVL.